What follows is one TCR beta chain and its context. Its antigen is not identified. The sample belongs to a study of blood T cells in healthy people across ages. Study results and caveats: Compared with aged donors, long-lived donors showed fewer expanded clones, suggesting selection.

All donors came from Russia, were Caucasian and healthy, and spanned ages about 6 to 90. Approximately 10 milliliters was the volume of peripheral blood drawn from each donor. Primers used in a second PCR of roughly 7 to 12 cycles were a sample-barcoded 5' primer and a J-beta primer mix. The template-switch adaptor, which had 12 random nucleotides, put a tag on each cDNA molecule. TCRdb ran MiXCR on the 5' RACE reads and lists one entry per CDR3 protein. The table has around 780,000 distinct CDR3 sequences, roughly 56% seen once. V was clipped by 4 bases and J by 5 bases; unmatched bases: 6. The CDR3 consists of 15 residues. The germline V gene has CDR1 LGHDT and CDR2 YNNKEL (reference sequence).

This TCR came from a man aged 35-49 years in good health. The J gene is TRBJ2-3, the V gene TRBV3-1; 10 nucleotides match TRBD1. Sequenced sample: blood. The CDR3 nucleotides are TGTGCCAGCAGCCGGGACAGGGGACACTTAGATACGCAGTATTTT. Translating gives CASSRDRGHLDTQYF.